Below, 19 T cell receptor beta chains from the same sample are listed, as sequenced in a study of blood T cells in healthy people across ages. Together with a sample-barcoded 5' primer, a J-beta primer mix was included in a second PCR lasting about 7 to 11 cycles. One entry per CDR3 protein, called by TCRdb with MiXCR from the 5' RACE reads. The table shows approximately 800,000 distinct CDR3 sequences, with about 45% occurring only once. Sequenced sample: blood. Source of these receptors: a man of 80 years or more in good health.

The chain uses TRBV4-1 and TRBJ2-5; D uncertain. Trimming stripped 0 bases from V and 11 bases from J, with 13 bases between. Germline V CDR1 and CDR2: MGHRA, YSYEKL. This CDR3 region has 13 residues. The CDR3 bases are TGCGCCAGCAGCCAAGAAAGTCGTGATGAGCAGTACTTC. It is translated as CASSQESRDEQYF.

The gene calls are TRBV6-6 and TRBJ1-1; perhaps TRBD1 as D (6 bases). The ends were cut back, 4 bases at V and 0 bases at J, with 15 bases in the middle. Germline values: CDR1 MNHNY, CDR2 SVGAGI (reference sequence). The CDR3 is 16 residues long. The chain's CDR3 is CASSSTGTTMNTEAFF. The CDR3 bases are TGTGCCAGCAGTTCGACAGGCACCACAATGAACACTGAAGCTTTCTTT.

This clonotype appeared once. This sequence joins TRBV2 and TRBJ2-4, with D perhaps matching TRBD1 (6 bases). TRBJ2-7 matches the DNA end more closely, so the J call is doubtful. Germline loops: CDR1 SNHLY, CDR2 FYNNEI. This CDR3 comprises 15 residues. The CDR3 protein is CASSASGTRGHEQYF. CDR3 coding DNA: TGTGCCAGCAGTGCCTCCGGGACAAGGGGCCACGAGCAGTACTTC.

This clonotype was seen a few times. This rearrangement joins TRBV15 to TRBJ2-7, with D tentatively TRBD1 or TRBD2 (5 bases each). V lost 4 bases and J 0 bases, leaving 22 bases between the germline ends. The CDR3 runs to 18 residues. Germline-derived CDR1 and CDR2 are LNHNV and YYDKDF (reference sequence). CDR3 sequence reads: CATSTPKPPGRGSYEQYF. CDR3 DNA: TGTGCCACCAGCACACCCAAACCCCCGGGACGGGGCTCCTACGAGCAGTACTTC.

The chain employs TRBV20-1 and TRBJ2-7; D tentatively fits TRBD1 or TRBD2 (5 bases each). Germline CDR1 and CDR2: DFQATT and SNEGSKA (reference sequence). The V end lost 1 base, the J end lost 0 bases, and 22 bases lay between the germline ends. There are 18 residues in the CDR3. This CDR3 reads CSARGYFKGISDSYEQYF. In DNA form, the CDR3 reads TGCAGTGCTAGAGGGTACTTTAAGGGGATTAGCGACTCCTACGAGCAGTACTTC.

This clonotype was recorded many times. This chain links TRBV12-3 or TRBV12-4 with TRBJ2-3; D is uncertain. The V end was cut by 6 bases, the J end by 6 bases, with 10 bases between. CDR3 length equals 12 residues. CDR3 in DNA: TGTGCCAGCAGCCACAGTGGGGATACGCAGTATTTT. This sequence encodes CASSHSGDTQYF.

The gene calls are TRBV5-1 and TRBJ2-7; 11 bases are shared with TRBD1. The V gene end was trimmed by 3 bases and the J gene end by 1 base; junction bases not matched to a gene: 6. Germline loops: CDR1 SGHRS, CDR2 YFSETQ. The CDR3 length is 16 residues. CDR3 sequence: CASSYRTGGESYEQYF. The CDR3 DNA reads TGCGCCAGCAGCTACCGGACAGGGGGCGAATCCTACGAGCAGTACTTC.

The gene calls are TRBV7-3 and TRBJ2-2; weak D call: TRBD1 (7 bases). This CDR3 has 15 amino acids. Germline V gene data show CDR1 as SGHTA and CDR2 as FQGTGA. Trimming took off 3 bases at V and 5 bases at J, with 13 bases between the two ends. In nucleotides, the CDR3 is TGTGCCAGCAGCTTCGGGGGACAGCCGACCGGGGAGCTGTTTTTT. It specifies CASSFGGQPTGELFF. The full variable domain, in which reference TRBV7-3 and TRBJ2-2 provide the parts outside the CDR3, is GAGVSQTPSNKVTEKGKYVELRCDPISGHTALYWYRQSLGQGPEFLIYFQGTGAADDSGLPNDRFFAVRPEGSVSTLKIQRTERGDSAVYLCASSFGGQPTGELFFGEGSRLTVL.

Notes on this clonotype: The conserved final phenylalanine or tryptophan is absent from the CDR3, which likely points to a read error. V gene TRBV29-1 combines with J gene TRBJ2-7; 7 bases fit TRBD1. Near its end, the DNA agrees better with TRBJ2-5, so the J call may be wrong. CDR1 SQVTM and CDR2 ANQGSEA come from the germline V gene. CDR3 size: 13 residues. Here the CDR3 DNA reads TGCAGCGTTGGAGGGGGCGGACAAGAGACCCAGTACTTA. This encodes CSVGGGGQETQYL.

This chain connects TRBV29-1 to TRBJ2-3, with 8 bases fitting TRBD1. The V gene's germline CDR1 is SQVTM and CDR2 ANQGSEA. V lost 3 bases, J lost 6 bases, and 11 bases stayed unmatched. This CDR3 is built from 15 residues. CDR3 nucleotide sequence: TGCAGCGTTGACCGCGGGCAGGGGGCATCGGATACGCAGTATTTT. Residues: CSVDRGQGASDTQYF.

The chain links TRBV7-3 to TRBJ2-1, with D possibly matching TRBD2 (6 bases). V lost 5 bases and J lost 4, with 21 bases in between. There are 17 residues in the CDR3. Germline CDR1 and CDR2: SGHTA and FQGTGA. CDR3 nucleotides: TGTGCCAGCAGCCTTACGGGACTCCCCGAAGTATACAATGAGCAGTTCTTC. Translating gives CASSLTGLPEVYNEQFF.

This clonotype was recorded only once. The chain links TRBV29-1 to TRBJ2-5; 7 bases are a match to TRBD1. V gave up 6 bases and J gave up 11 bases; unmatched junction bases: 18. Germline CDR1 reads SQVTM; CDR2 reads ANQGSEA. This CDR3 region has 14 residues. The chain's CDR3 is CSVRDRAGGWEQYF. As DNA, the CDR3 is TGCAGCGTCCGTGACAGGGCCGGTGGGTGGGAGCAGTACTTC.

J is TRBJ2-1 and V is TRBV7-6; tentatively, D is TRBD1 or TRBD2 (5 bases each). Germline-derived CDR1 and CDR2 are SGHVS and FNYEAQ. V lost 5 bases and J 4 bases, leaving 24 bases between the germline ends. The CDR3 loop spans 18 amino acids. The CDR3 DNA sequence: TGTGCCAGCAGCCGAGCAAGGGGAGACCTCCCGCGGTACAATGAGCAGTTCTTC. This gives the protein CASSRARGDLPRYNEQFF.

The chain joins TRBV5-5 to TRBJ2-5; D is ambiguous. The J call is doubtful: the DNA matches TRBJ2-7 better. The CDR3 is made up of 14 amino acids. CDR1 is SGHKS and CDR2 is YYEKEE in the germline V gene (reference sequence). The CDR3 is CASSLATTEHEQYF. As DNA, the CDR3 is TGTGCCAGCAGCTTGGCGACGACGGAGCACGAGCAGTACTTC.

This clonotype was found many times. The V gene is TRBV30, the J gene TRBJ2-1; the D gene could be TRBD1 or TRBD2 (5 bases each). The V end was cut by 3 bases, the J end by 4 bases, with 7 bases between. Germline loops: CDR1 GTSNPN, CDR2 SVGIG (reference sequence). This CDR3 region has 12 residues. This CDR3 reads CAWRGVYNEQFF. The CDR3 DNA reads TGTGCCTGGAGGGGGGTTTACAATGAGCAGTTCTTC.

The rearrangement uses TRBV7-9 and TRBJ2-2, with 7 bases fitting TRBD1. V dropped 1 base and J dropped 3; count of bases not matched to a gene: 2. The germline CDR1 and CDR2 sequences are SEHNR and FQNEAQ (reference sequence). This CDR3 comprises 15 residues. The CDR3 nucleotides are TGTGCCAGCAGCTTAGGAGGGGGCCACACCGGGGAGCTGTTTTTT. It encodes CASSLGGGHTGELFF.

The chain employs TRBV5-1 and TRBJ2-1, with TRBD1 as a possible D gene (6 bases). V was clipped by 4 bases and J by 8 bases, with 10 bases between them. The germline gives CDR1 SGHRS, CDR2 YFSETQ. The CDR3 spans 12 residues. The CDR3 coding sequence is TGCGCCAGCAGCGCAGGGGTTTATGAGCAGTTCTTC. The encoded protein is CASSAGVYEQFF.

The CDR3 nucleotides are TGTGCCAGCAGCTTTTCAGGGGTCGGCTACACCTTC. This gives the protein CASSFSGVGYTF. The V gene is TRBV5-6, the J gene TRBJ1-2; D possibly corresponds to TRBD1 (6 bases). This CDR3 contains 12 residues. Germline assignment: CDR1 SGHDT and CDR2 YYEEEE. V lost 2 bases and J lost 8, with 10 bases in between. The full variable domain, its missing parts supplied by reference TRBV5-6 and TRBJ1-2, is DAGVTQSPTHLIKTRGQQVTLRCSPKSGHDTVSWYQQALGQGPQFIFQYYEEEERQRGNFPDRFSGHQFPNYSSELNVNALLLGDSALYLCASSFSGVGYTFGSGTRLTVV.

The V gene is TRBV5-1, the J gene TRBJ1-1, with no clear D. The CDR3 covers 14 residues. Deletions cut 2 bases from V and 5 bases from J, with 13 bases between. Germline V lookup: CDR1 SGHRS, CDR2 YFSETQ. DNA of the CDR3: TGCGCCAGCAGCTTCGGACCGGGAGGGACTGAAGCTTTCTTT. Translated, it gives CASSFGPGGTEAFF.